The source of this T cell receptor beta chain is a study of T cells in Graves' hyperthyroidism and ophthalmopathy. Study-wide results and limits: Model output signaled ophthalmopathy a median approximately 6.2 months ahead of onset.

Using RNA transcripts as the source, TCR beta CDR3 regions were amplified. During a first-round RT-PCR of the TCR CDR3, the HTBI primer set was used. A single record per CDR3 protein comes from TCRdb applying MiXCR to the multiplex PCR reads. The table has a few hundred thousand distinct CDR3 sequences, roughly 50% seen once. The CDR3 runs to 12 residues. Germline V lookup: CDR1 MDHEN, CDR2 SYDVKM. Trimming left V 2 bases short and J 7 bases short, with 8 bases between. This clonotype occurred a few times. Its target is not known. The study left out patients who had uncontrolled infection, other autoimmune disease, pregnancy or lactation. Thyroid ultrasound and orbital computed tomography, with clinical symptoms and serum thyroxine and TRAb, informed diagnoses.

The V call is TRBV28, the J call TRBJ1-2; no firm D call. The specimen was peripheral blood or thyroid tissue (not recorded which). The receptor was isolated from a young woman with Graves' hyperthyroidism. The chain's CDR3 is CASSLKGFGYTF. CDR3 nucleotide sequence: TGTGCCAGCAGTTTAAAGGGTTTTGGCTACACCTTC.